Here is one T cell receptor (beta chain) with its context. These data come from a study of blood T cell repertoires in COVID-19. Study context: PBMCs, B-cell-depleted T cells, or T cells provided the cDNA or gDNA that made up the material.

The V gene lost 4 bases and the J gene lost 3 bases, with 11 bases spanning the gap. CDR1 is SGHTA and CDR2 is FQGNSA in the germline V gene. CDR3 size: 14 residues. Original handling: The authors estimated nucleated cell counts from reference gene primer amplification. Method: immunoSEQ multiplex PCR; TCRdb's copy keeps in-frame clones and lacks some. That table supplies the V and J calls and clone size; D and trimming were determined from the DNA. The sample carries about 260,000 clones, approximately 91% recorded once. The chain couples TRBV7-2 to TRBJ2-3; perhaps TRBD2 as D (6 bases). This TCR derives from a person aged 18 to 35 with COVID-19, enrolled during active disease. Sequenced: peripheral blood. CDR3 residues: CASSWDFGTDTQYF. The CDR3 coding sequence is TGTGCCAGCAGCTGGGACTTTGGGACAGATACGCAGTATTTT.